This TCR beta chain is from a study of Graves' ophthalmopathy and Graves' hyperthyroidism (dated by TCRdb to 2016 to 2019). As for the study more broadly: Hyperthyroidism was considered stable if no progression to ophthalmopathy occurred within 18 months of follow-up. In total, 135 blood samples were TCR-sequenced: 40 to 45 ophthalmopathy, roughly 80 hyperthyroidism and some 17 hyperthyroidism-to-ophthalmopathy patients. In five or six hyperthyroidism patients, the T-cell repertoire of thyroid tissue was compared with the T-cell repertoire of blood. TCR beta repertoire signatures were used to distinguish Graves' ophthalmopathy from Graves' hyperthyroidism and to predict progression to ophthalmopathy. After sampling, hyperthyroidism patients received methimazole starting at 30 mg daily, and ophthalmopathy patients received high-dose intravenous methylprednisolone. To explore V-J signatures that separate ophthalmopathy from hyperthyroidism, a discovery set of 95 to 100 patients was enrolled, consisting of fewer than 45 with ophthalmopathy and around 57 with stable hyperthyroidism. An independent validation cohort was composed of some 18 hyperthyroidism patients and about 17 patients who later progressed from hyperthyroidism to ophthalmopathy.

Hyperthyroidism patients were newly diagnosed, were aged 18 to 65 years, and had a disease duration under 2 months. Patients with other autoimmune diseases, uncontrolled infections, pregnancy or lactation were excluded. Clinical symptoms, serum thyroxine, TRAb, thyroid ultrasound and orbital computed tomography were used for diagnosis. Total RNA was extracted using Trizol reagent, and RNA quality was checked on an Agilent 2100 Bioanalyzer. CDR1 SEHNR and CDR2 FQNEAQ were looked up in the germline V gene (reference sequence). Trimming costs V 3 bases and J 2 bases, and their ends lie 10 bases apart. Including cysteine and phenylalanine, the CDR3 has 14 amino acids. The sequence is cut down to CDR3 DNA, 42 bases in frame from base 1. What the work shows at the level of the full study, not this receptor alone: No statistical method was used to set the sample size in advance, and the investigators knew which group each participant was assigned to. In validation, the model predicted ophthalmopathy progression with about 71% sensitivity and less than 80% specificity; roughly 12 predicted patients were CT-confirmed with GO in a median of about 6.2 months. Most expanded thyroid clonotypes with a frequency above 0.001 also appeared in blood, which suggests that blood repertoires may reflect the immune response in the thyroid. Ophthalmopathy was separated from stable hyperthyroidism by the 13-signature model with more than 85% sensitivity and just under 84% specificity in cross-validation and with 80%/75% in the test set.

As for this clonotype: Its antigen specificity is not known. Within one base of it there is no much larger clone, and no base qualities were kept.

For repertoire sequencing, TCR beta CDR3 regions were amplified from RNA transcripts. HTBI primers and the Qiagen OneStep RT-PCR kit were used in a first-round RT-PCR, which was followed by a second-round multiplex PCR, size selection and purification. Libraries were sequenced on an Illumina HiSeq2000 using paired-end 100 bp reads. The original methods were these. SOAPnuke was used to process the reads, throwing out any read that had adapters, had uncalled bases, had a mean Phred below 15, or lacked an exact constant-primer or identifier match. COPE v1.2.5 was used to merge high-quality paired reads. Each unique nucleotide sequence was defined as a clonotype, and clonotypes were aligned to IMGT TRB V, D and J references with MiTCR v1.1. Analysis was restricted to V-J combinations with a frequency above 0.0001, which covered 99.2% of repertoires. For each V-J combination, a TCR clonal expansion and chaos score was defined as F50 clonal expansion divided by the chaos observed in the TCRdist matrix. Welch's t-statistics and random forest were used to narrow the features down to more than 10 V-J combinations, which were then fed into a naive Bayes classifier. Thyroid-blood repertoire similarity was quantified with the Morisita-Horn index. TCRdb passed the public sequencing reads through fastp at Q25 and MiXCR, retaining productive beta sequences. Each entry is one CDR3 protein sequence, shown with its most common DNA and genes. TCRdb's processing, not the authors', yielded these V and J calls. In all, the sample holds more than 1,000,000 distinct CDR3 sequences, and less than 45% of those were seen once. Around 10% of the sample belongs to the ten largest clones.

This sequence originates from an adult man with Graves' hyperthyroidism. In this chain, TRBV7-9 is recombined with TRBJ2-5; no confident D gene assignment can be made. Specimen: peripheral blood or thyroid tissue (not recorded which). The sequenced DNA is TGTGCCAGCAGCTTCAATGCACTTCAAGAGACCCAGTACTTC. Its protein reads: CASSFNALQETQYF. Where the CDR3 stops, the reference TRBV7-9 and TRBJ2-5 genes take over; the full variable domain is DTGVSQNPRHKITKRGQNVTFRCDPISEHNRLYWYRQTLGQGPEFLTYFQNEAQLEKSRLLSDRFSAERPKGSFSTLEIQRTEQGDSAMYLCASSFNALQETQYFGPGTRLLVL.